This T cell receptor beta chain was sequenced during a study of blood T cells in healthy people across ages. Germline V lookup: CDR1 SGHTA, CDR2 FQGNSA. The CDR3 totals 14 residues. Trimming took off 4 bases at V and 4 bases at J, with 11 bases between the two ends. Per-sample yields of isolated PBMCs were at least 7 million. Details on this clonotype: The antigen is undetermined.

A second roughly 6 to 12 cycle PCR used barcoded and J-beta primers. Every individual sample yielded 3 million or more paired-end reads (each containing CDR3). TCRdb analysed the 5' RACE reads with MiXCR anew, one entry per CDR3 protein. This table holds some 800,000 distinct CDR3 sequences, more than 40% found once. Points from the study as a whole: Per million T cells, TCR beta diversity dropped roughly linearly as age increased.

The chain couples TRBV7-2 to TRBJ1-5; D gene ambiguous. The sequencing input was blood. The source is a man aged 55 to 70 in good health. The CDR3 spells CASSSKGGNQPQHF. In nucleotides, the CDR3 is TGTGCCAGCAGCTCCAAGGGTGGTAATCAGCCCCAGCATTTT.